What follows describes a single T cell receptor (beta chain). Its antigen is currently unknown. These data are taken from a study of blood T cells in healthy people across ages. It was with a sample-barcoded 5' primer and a J-beta primer mix that a second PCR of roughly 7 to 11 cycles was run. In TCRdb, the 5' RACE reads were re-called with MiXCR into one record per CDR3 protein. Found here are 1.5 million to 2 million distinct CDR3 sequences, roughly 43% of them singletons; the top ten hold 20% to 25%. Study-wide points: Per million T cells, the diversity of TCR beta decreased roughly linearly as age advanced.

The clonotype was recovered from a human donor in good health. Sequenced input: blood.

CDR3 sequence: CASSYSIPTVDRGRSGGKLFF. CDR3 DNA: TGTGCCAGCAGTTACTCGATCCCCACCGTTGACAGGGGGCGATCGGGAGGAAAACTGTTTTTT. V usage is TRBV6-5 and J usage is TRBJ1-4; 10 positions agree with TRBD1. Trimming cost V 0 bases and J 10 bases; bases outside gene matches: 23. The germline gives CDR1 MNHEY, CDR2 SVGAGI. This CDR3 has 21 amino acids.